These T cell receptor beta chains were read from a single sample in a study of T cell responses to AZD1222 COVID-19 vaccine. The method was immunoSEQ multiplex PCR; TCRdb's version includes in-frame clones alone and lacks a portion of them. The table includes roughly 140,000 clones, around nine tenths detected once. This sample comprised peripheral blood, obtained on day 0 of AZD1222 vaccination. The source is an adult in good health. The CDR3 runs from the conserved cysteine through the conserved F or W. A D gene is named only where the DNA matches it firmly. Not all rows give a size; the values are once, few, many and, for expanded clones, a class.

CASSLDGGSGYTF	TGTGCCAGCAGCTTAGACGGGGGTTCTGGCTACACCTTC	TRBV7-9	TRBJ1-2	NA	NA
CASSETDTQYF	TGTGCCAGCAGTGAAACAGATACGCAGTATTTT	TRBV25-1	TRBJ2-3	NA	NA
CASSLGLYNEQFF	TGTGCCAGCAGCTTAGGGCTGTACAATGAGCAGTTCTTC	TRBV7-2	TRBJ2-1	NA	NA
CASSQGSGYGYTF	TGCGCCAGCAGCCAAGGTTCAGGGTATGGCTACACCTTC	TRBV4-3	TRBJ1-2	NA	few
CASSRTTGEETQYF	TGTGCCAGCAGCCGGACTACGGGGGAGGAGACCCAGTACTTC	TRBV11-1	TRBJ2-5	NA	NA
CASSLLQGDGNQPQHF	TGTGCCAGCAGTTTGCTACAGGGGGATGGCAATCAGCCCCAGCATTTT	TRBV28	TRBJ1-5	TRBD1	NA
CAWSLAAVNQPQHF	TGTGCCTGGAGCTTAGCGGCGGTGAATCAGCCCCAGCATTTT	TRBV30	TRBJ1-5	NA	NA
CASSYNGLEEETQYF	TGTGCCAGCAGTTATAACGGTCTTGAGGAAGAGACCCAGTACTTC	TRBV6-2/TRBV6-3	TRBJ2-5	NA	once
CASSPHTGEQFF	TGTGCCAGCAGCCCTCATACGGGGGAGCAGTTCTTC	TRBV7-3	TRBJ2-1	NA	NA
CASSAAGTSRYEQYF	TGTGCCAGCAGTGCAGCCGGGACTAGCCGTTACGAGCAGTACTTC	TRBV6-1	TRBJ2-7	TRBD2	NA
CASSSRQGTGELFF	TGTGCCAGCAGCTCCCGACAGGGCACCGGGGAGCTGTTTTTT	TRBV7-9	TRBJ2-2	TRBD1	NA
CASSQGRGRVKLFF	TGTGCCAGCAGCCAAGGAAGGGGTAGGGTAAAACTGTTTTTT	TRBV3-1/TRBV3-2	TRBJ1-4	NA	NA
CAITGLRGSTYNEQFF	TGTGCCATCACGGGCCTTCGGGGATCAACCTACAATGAGCAGTTCTTC	TRBV10-3	TRBJ2-1	NA	once
CASTRNREVPGELFF	TGTGCCAGTACTAGGAACCGGGAGGTGCCCGGGGAGCTGTTTTTT	TRBV19	TRBJ2-2	TRBD2	NA
CASRPAGTGNQPQHF	TGTGCCAGCAGACCCGCAGGGACAGGGAATCAGCCCCAGCATTTT	TRBV7-2	TRBJ1-5	TRBD1	few
CASSRQSVEQYF	TGTGCCAGCAGCCGACAGTCGGTCGAGCAGTACTTC	TRBV6-5	TRBJ2-7	NA	NA
CASSDQRGGREQYF	TGTGCCAGCAGCGACCAGCGGGGGGGGAGGGAGCAGTACTTC	TRBV5-4	TRBJ2-7	TRBD2	NA
CASSRRGTNEKLFF	TGTGCCAGCAGCCGACGGGGCACTAATGAAAAACTGTTTTTT	TRBV28	TRBJ1-4	NA	NA
CASRHEDFPSYEQYF	TGTGCCAGCAGACATGAGGACTTTCCGTCCTACGAGCAGTACTTC	TRBV27	TRBJ2-7	NA	NA
CSVEGADPTSYNEQFF	TGCAGCGTTGAAGGGGCCGATCCAACCTCCTACAATGAGCAGTTCTTC	TRBV29-1	TRBJ2-1	NA	NA
CASKGLAGNEQFF	TGCGCCAGCAAGGGCCTAGCGGGGAATGAGCAGTTCTTC	TRBV4-1	TRBJ2-1	TRBD2	NA
CASSFFENEKLFF	TGTGCCAGCAGTTTTTTCGAGAATGAAAAACTGTTTTTT	TRBV12-3/TRBV12-4	TRBJ1-4	NA	NA
CASSLGGFGLLYEQYF	TGTGCCAGCAGCTTAGGAGGGTTTGGGCTTCTCTACGAGCAGTACTTC	TRBV7-2	TRBJ2-7	NA	once
CASSPGPWDAGYTF	TGTGCCAGCAGCCCGGGACCATGGGATGCTGGCTACACCTTC	TRBV11-2	TRBJ1-2	NA	NA
CASSPRTREGTDTQYF	TGTGCCAGCAGCCCCCGGACTAGAGAGGGCACAGATACGCAGTATTTT	TRBV3-1/TRBV3-2	TRBJ2-3	TRBD2	NA
CASSVDGKNTQYF	TGCGCCAGCAGCGTGGACGGCAAAAATACGCAGTATTTT	TRBV5-1	TRBJ2-3	NA	NA
CASSLDNYGYTF	TGCGCCAGCAGCTTGGATAACTATGGCTACACCTTC	TRBV5-1	TRBJ1-2	NA	NA